The text below deals with one T cell receptor (beta chain). As yet, its antigen is unknown. Only in-frame clones appear in the TCRdb table, and some are missing; sequencing was by immunoSEQ multiplex PCR. This table holds some 14,000 clones, roughly 28% found once. The data derive from a study of T cells in localized non-small cell lung cancer. Findings and caveats of the study: For the top 100 tumor clones, a median roughly 56 also appeared in adjacent lung. Only one tumor region was sequenced, so heterogeneity remains possible.

Germline V gene sequence: CDR1 LNHNV, CDR2 YYDKDF (reference sequence). There are 15 residues in the CDR3. Trimming removed 1 base from V and 6 bases from J, with 12 bases in between. The specimen comprised lung tumor tissue, sampled before any cancer treatment. This sequence originates from a female donor of 60 years or more with stage I lung adenocarcinoma. The genes are TRBV15 and TRBJ2-2; tentatively, D is TRBD2 (5 bases). CDR3 residues: CATSRGNEGAGELFF. The CDR3 DNA reads as TGTGCCACCAGCAGAGGGAACGAGGGCGCCGGGGAGCTGTTTTTT.